The T cell receptor beta chain described here comes from a study of cytomegalovirus exposure and HLA in healthy donors. Findings of the study overall: In the 120 validation repertoires, approximately 93% of cluster scores exceeded 0, per a later analysis. In vitro checks showed that a few CMV-associated chains really do target CMV antigens.

Concerning this clone: Its cognate antigen is unknown.

Libraries were prepared by immunoSEQ multiplex PCR; TCRdb keeps only in-frame clonotypes and omits some of them. The sample has about 73,000 clones; 80% to 90% are singletons. V dropped 3 bases and J dropped 14 bases, with 20 bases sitting between them. Germline assignment: CDR1 SNHLY and CDR2 FYNNEI. The CDR3 is 14 residues long. The V gene is TRBV2, the J gene TRBJ1-3, with D possibly matching TRBD1 (5 bases). This receptor was identified in a woman in her late teens or twenties in good health and CMV-seropositive. The sequenced sample consisted of PBMCs. CDR3 in amino acids: CASSDQAQGTKLYF. CDR3 nucleotide sequence: TGTGCCAGCAGTGACCAAGCCCAGGGCACCAAGTTATATTTT.